This TCR beta chain derives from a study of control samples from healthy donors and cancer patients. Clones were read by immunoSEQ multiplex PCR, and TCRdb kept only the in-frame ones, dropping some. This sample has around 120,000 clones, with approximately 89% found just once. Trimming cost V 5 bases and J 4 bases; bases outside gene matches: 5. This CDR3 has 14 amino acids. Germline V gives CDR1 LNHDA, CDR2 SQIVND (reference sequence). The source of this sequence is a man aged 55 to 70 in good health. The chain uses TRBV19 and TRBJ2-3; TRBD1 matches 8 bases. Sequencing input: blood. CDR3 coding DNA: TGTGCCAGTAGTTCGGGGGACAGGTCAGATACGCAGTATTTT. It codes for CASSSGDRSDTQYF.